The 20 T cell receptor beta chains in this list originate from one sample, sequenced in a study of cytomegalovirus exposure and HLA in healthy donors. The PCR contained 60 Vbeta and 13 Jbeta primers. The data were produced by immunoSEQ multiplex PCR, yet TCRdb's version contains in-frame clones alone and is incomplete. The sample lists 250,000 to 350,000 clones, just over 85% occurring once. The specimen was PBMCs. The source of these receptors is a man in his forties in good health and CMV-seropositive.

V and J are TRBV6-1 and TRBJ2-7, with 7 bases fitting TRBD1. With 3 bases clipped from V and 3 bases from J, the junction kept 5 bases outside the gene matches. CDR3 size: 14 residues. Germline CDR1 MNHNS, CDR2 SASEGT. The CDR3 sequence is CASSEGQTHYEQYF. The CDR3, as DNA: TGTGCCAGCAGTGAGGGACAGACCCACTACGAGCAGTACTTC.

V usage is TRBV4-1 and J usage is TRBJ1-4; 7 bases map to TRBD1. The CDR3 loop spans 16 amino acids. Germline V gene lookup returns CDR1 MGHRA and CDR2 YSYEKL. J was trimmed by 7 bases and V by 2 bases; bases with no gene match: 10. The CDR3: CASSQPIRGRAEKLFF. The CDR3 nucleotides are TGCGCCAGCAGCCAACCTATTAGGGGGCGTGCTGAAAAACTGTTTTTT.

The chain links TRBV6-6 to TRBJ2-5; D is possibly TRBD2 (6 bases). The germline gives CDR1 MNHNY, CDR2 SVGAGI (reference sequence). CDR3 length: 14 amino acids. The V gene lost 6 bases and the J gene lost 2 bases, with 13 bases spanning the gap. In nucleotides, the CDR3 is TGTGCCAGCAGCCCCGGCGGGGTTCAAGAGACCCAGTACTTC. This encodes CASSPGGVQETQYF.

This chain joins TRBV28 and TRBJ1-4; no clear D. The CDR3 contains 15 residues. The germline gives CDR1 MDHEN, CDR2 SYDVKM. V was clipped by 4 bases and J by 1 base, with 10 bases between them. The CDR3 loop is CASSSREETNEKLFF. In DNA, the CDR3 is TGTGCCAGCAGTTCAAGGGAGGAAACTAATGAAAAACTGTTTTTT.

In nucleotides, the CDR3 is TGTGCCAGCAGTGATGGGCTAGCGGGAGGGGGCCTGGAGACCCAGTACTTC. The encoded protein is CASSDGLAGGGLETQYF. The chain uses TRBV2 and TRBJ2-5, with 12 bases aligning to TRBD2. Per germline, CDR1 SNHLY and CDR2 FYNNEI. The CDR3 spans 17 residues. The junction had 10 bases not matched to a gene; V was cut back by 3 bases and J by 5 bases.

The chain has TRBV30 and TRBJ1-1; D is perhaps TRBD1 (5 bases). Germline values: CDR1 GTSNPN, CDR2 SVGIG (reference sequence). Trimming shortened V by 5 bases and J by 0 bases, and 10 bases separated the two germline ends. There are 13 residues in the CDR3. The CDR3 protein is CAWDSRMNTEAFF. CDR3 sequence (DNA): TGTGCCTGGGACAGCAGGATGAACACTGAAGCTTTCTTT.

The chain joins TRBV7-3 to TRBJ1-2; perhaps TRBD1 as D (5 bases). This CDR3 is 12 amino acids long. With 5 bases removed from V and 8 bases from J, the gap between germline ends came to 12 bases. From germline, CDR1 is SGHTA and CDR2 FQGTGA. CDR3 sequence (DNA): TGTGCCAGCAGCCGTCCTCAGGGCGGCTACACCTTC. Encoded protein: CASSRPQGGYTF.

This rearrangement joins TRBV4-2 to TRBJ2-1, with 10 bases fitting TRBD2. Per the germline V gene, CDR1 is LGHNA and CDR2 is YNFKEQ. The V and J ends lost 3 bases and 10 bases, in that order; junction bases with no gene match: 12. The CDR3 has 16 residues. The CDR3 nucleotides read TGTGCCAGCAGCCACCGTTCGGGACTAGCGATGAAGGAGCAGTTCTTC. Translating gives CASSHRSGLAMKEQFF.

The rearrangement joins TRBV4-1 to TRBJ2-2, with a possible D match to TRBD1 (5 bases). Germline V gene sequence: CDR1 MGHRA, CDR2 YSYEKL. Trimming removed 1 base from V and 5 bases from J, with 17 bases in between. This CDR3 comprises 17 residues. CDR3 residues: CASSQVLRQRLTGELFF. As DNA, the CDR3 is TGCGCCAGCAGCCAAGTCTTACGACAGCGCCTTACCGGGGAGCTGTTTTTT.

The genes are TRBV7-2 and TRBJ2-7; possibly TRBD2 for D (5 bases). Germline assignment: CDR1 SGHTA and CDR2 FQGNSA. The CDR3 is 13 residues long. V shed 5 bases and J shed 5 bases, with 13 bases lying between them. CDR3 residues: CASSPTWRDEQYF. CDR3 DNA sequence: TGTGCCAGCAGCCCCACATGGCGGGACGAGCAGTACTTC.

This sequence joins TRBV7-9 and TRBJ2-4; D perhaps matches TRBD2 (7 bases). Trimming removed 5 bases at V and 6 bases at J, with 20 bases between. The CDR3 is made up of 16 amino acids. Germline V gives CDR1 SEHNR, CDR2 FQNEAQ (reference sequence). In DNA form, the CDR3 reads TGTGCCAGCAGCCCCCCGAGGGGGGGTTATGGAAACATTCAGTACTTC. This gives the protein CASSPPRGGYGNIQYF.

The rearrangement links TRBV5-3 to TRBJ1-2; maybe TRBD1 (6 bases). TRBV5-3 carries the ORF label, with uncertain function. This CDR3 region has 14 residues. Deletions cut 0 bases from V and 5 bases from J, with 11 bases between. The CDR3 region is CARSLAGGPYGYTF. Written as DNA, the CDR3 is TGTGCCAGAAGCTTGGCCGGGGGGCCATATGGCTACACCTTC.

The CDR3 DNA follows: TGTGCCAGCAGCTTGGCCACAGGGTCTTGGGAGCAGTACTTC. As protein: CASSLATGSWEQYF. The genes are TRBV5-4 and TRBJ2-7, with D possibly being TRBD1 (6 bases). Trimming removed 0 bases at V and 7 bases at J, with 14 bases between. CDR3 length: 14 residues. CDR1 and CDR2 (germline): SGHNT, YYREEE (reference sequence).

The chain links TRBV6-6 to TRBJ2-5; 8 bases align to TRBD1. The V gene end was trimmed by 7 bases and the J gene end by 1 base; junction bases not matched to a gene: 11. The CDR3 is made up of 16 amino acids. Germline V gene data show CDR1 as MNHNY and CDR2 as SVGAGI (reference sequence). CDR3 sequence reads: CASMDRVPILQETQYF. DNA of the CDR3: TGTGCCAGCATGGACAGGGTTCCCATCCTCCAAGAGACCCAGTACTTC.

The genes are TRBV4-1 and TRBJ2-3, with TRBD1 identical over 9 bases. The V gene's germline CDR1 is MGHRA and CDR2 YSYEKL. The length of the CDR3 is 17 residues. Losses at the gene ends were 2 bases for V and 2 bases for J; bases not matched to a gene: 8. The CDR3 is CASSQPRTGADTDTQYF. CDR3 in DNA: TGCGCCAGCAGCCAACCCCGGACAGGGGCAGACACAGATACGCAGTATTTT.

V is TRBV9 and J is TRBJ2-1, with 15 bases aligning to TRBD2. The CDR3 extends over 16 amino acids. Germline V gives CDR1 SGDLS, CDR2 YYNGEE. The junction had 6 bases not matched to a gene; V was cut back by 3 bases and J by 8 bases. CDR3 sequence (DNA): TGTGCCAGCAGCGCCAGGACTAGCGGGAGGGCCCATGAGCAGTTCTTC. Amino acids: CASSARTSGRAHEQFF.

The V and J genes are TRBV18 and TRBJ2-7, with TRBD1 identical over 8 bases. With 0 bases clipped from V and 3 bases from J, the junction kept 1 base outside the gene matches. CDR3 length equals 14 residues. The germline CDR1 and CDR2 sequences are KGHSH and LQKENI. Here the CDR3 reads CASSPPTGDYEQYF. For the CDR3, the DNA is TGTGCCAGCTCACCACCGACAGGGGACTACGAGCAGTACTTC.

The CDR3 is CASSITTGAAFF. In nucleotides, the CDR3 is TGTGCCAGTAGTATCACTACCGGTGCGGCTTTCTTT. This sequence joins TRBV19 and TRBJ1-1, with D uncertain. Germline CDR1 is LNHDA and CDR2 is SQIVND (reference sequence). V was trimmed by 3 bases and J by 11 bases, leaving 13 bases between them. CDR3 length equals 12 residues.

This clone has a single count. This sequence joins TRBV14 and TRBJ1-2; the match to TRBD1 covers 7 bases. Germline V gene sequence: CDR1 SGHDN, CDR2 FVKESK. CDR3 length: 14 amino acids. Trimming took 1 base from V and 7 from J; bases not matched to a gene: 6. The CDR3 DNA follows: TGTGCCAGCAGCCAAGCTCTGACAGGGACTGGCTACACCTTC. It encodes CASSQALTGTGYTF. Based on the CDR3 plus reference TRBV14 and TRBJ1-2, the full variable domain is EAGVTQFPSHSVIEKGQTVTLRCDPISGHDNLYWYRRVMGKEIKFLLHFVKESKQDESGMPNNRFLAERTGGTYSTLKVQPAELEDSGVYFCASSQALTGTGYTFGSGTRLTVV.

The CDR3 spells CASSNSSHEQYF. The CDR3 DNA is TGTGCCAGCAGCAACAGTTCCCACGAGCAGTACTTC. The chain recombines TRBV21-1 with TRBJ2-7; no DNA check was done on the table's D call, TRBD1. TRBV21-1 is a recognized pseudogene. The CDR3 is 12 residues long.